This T cell receptor (beta chain) emerged from a study of CD8 T cells in ankylosing spondylitis listed by TCRdb under 2017. In the study overall: T cell receptor beta repertoires were profiled in healthy donors and ankylosing spondylitis patients so that disease-linked TCR variants could be found. The whole study cohort included 108 healthy donors and under 30 ankylosing spondylitis patients. Peripheral blood was sampled, and synovial fluid was additionally collected from ankylosing spondylitis patients. Points the paper makes about the study in general: Blood from ankylosing spondylitis patients appeared to be characterized by a TCR beta motif composed of about eight highly homologous amino acid variants. Significant enrichment of the disease-linked clones was reported in matched synovial fluid samples from ankylosing spondylitis patients. Some motif variants had previously been reported in the synovial fluid and blood of reactive arthritis patients, which suggests shared mechanisms of disease initiation. The disease-linked clones showed a CD8+ phenotype and occurred at relatively low frequencies in peripheral blood.

Comments on this clonotype: This clone's antigen is unknown. It may be a read error: a sequence one base away is much more abundant. The CDR3 carries no conserved terminal phenylalanine or tryptophan, so it likely arises from a read error.

For sequencing, an Illumina HiSeq 2500 was employed. Quantitative 5'-RACE with molecular barcodes was the method used to prepare the TCR beta libraries. Per the source publication's procedure: A new computational method, built on a probabilistic model of VDJ rearrangement, was used to identify disease-linked TCR variants. TCRdb reran the public reads through fastp at Q25 and MiXCR, keeping productive beta chains. Every CDR3 protein is listed once, alongside the most common genes and DNA of its rows. TCRdb's processing, not the authors', yielded these V and J calls. This sample comprises a few hundred thousand distinct CDR3 sequences, about 10% of them detected only once. The ten most abundant clones make up less than 8% of the sample. The CDR3 extends over 13 residues, inclusive of both ends. Only the CDR3 DNA is retained, 39 bases long and in frame from the first base. As encoded in the germline V gene, CDR1 is MNHEY while CDR2 is SVGEGT. V and J are truncated by 6 bases and 6 bases respectively, leaving an intervening sequence of 11 bases.

The chain is made from TRBV6-2 or TRBV6-3 and TRBJ2-2; matching of 5 bases hints at TRBD1 as the D gene. The sequence was collected from a male donor with ankylosing spondylitis or in good health (not recorded which). The sequenced sample consisted of blood, either unsorted or a sorted T cell fraction (not recorded which). The nucleotide sequence is TGTGCCAGCAGATCCGAAGGGGCCGGGGAGCTGTTTCTT. Its translation reads: CASRSEGAGELFL.